Listed below are T cell receptor beta chains from one sample, sequenced in a study of identical twins. TCRdb recomputed calls from the 5' RACE reads with MiXCR, one row per CDR3 protein. The sample has approximately 550,000 distinct CDR3 sequences, 20% to 25% seen once. This sample also belongs to another study, concerning yellow fever vaccine responses in identical twins.

The source material was CD4+ T cells sorted from blood. The receptor source for this set is a woman aged 18-30 years in good health. Both conserved end residues are part of each CDR3. D genes are given only for firm matches. Only part of the rows carry a size: once, few, many, or a class if the clone is expanded.

>TRBV29-1|-|-|TRBJ2-3
TGCAGCGTTGACCAGCGGAGACTCACAGATACGCAGTATTTT
CSVDQRRLTDTQYF
>TRBV29-1|TRBD2|-|TRBJ2-1
TGCAGCTCTCAGAGACTAGCGGGAGACGGTGAGCAGTTCTTC
CSSQRLAGDGEQFF
>TRBV11-2|-|-|TRBJ2-3
TGTGCCAGCAGCAGCGCGGGGAGGCGGGTAGCAGATACGCAGTATTTT
CASSSAGRRVADTQYF
>TRBV5-1|TRBD1|few|TRBJ1-2
TGCGCCAGCAGCTTGGTGACAGGGGGCAGCTATGGCTACACCTTC
CASSLVTGGSYGYTF
>TRBV5-1|TRBD2|few|TRBJ2-2
TGCGCCAGCAGCTCCGGGACTAGCGTTCACGGGGAGCTGTTTTTT
CASSSGTSVHGELFF
>TRBV27|-|few|TRBJ1-2
TGTGCCAGCAGTTCCCGGGGCATCTTCGGCTACACCTTC
CASSSRGIFGYTF
>TRBV11-2|-|-|TRBJ1-1
TGTGCCAGCAGCTTAGAGGCAGGCCAGAACACTGAAGCTTTCTTT
CASSLEAGQNTEAFF
>TRBV7-9|TRBD1|-|TRBJ2-2
TGTGCCAGCAGCAACGCCGGGACAGGGTTGTACGGGGAGCTGTTTTTT
CASSNAGTGLYGELFF
>TRBV28|-|few|TRBJ1-1
TGTGCCAGCAGCCGCTATACAGGGTCTGAAGCTTTCTTT
CASSRYTGSEAFF
>TRBV27|-|-|TRBJ2-3
TGTGCCAGCAGTTTATCAAGGCATACAGATACGCAGTATTTT
CASSLSRHTDTQYF
>TRBV3-1|TRBD2|once|TRBJ2-7
TGTGCCAGCAAACCTAGCGGGAGCTACGAGCAGTACTTC
CASKPSGSYEQYF
>TRBV19|TRBD2|few|TRBJ2-2
TGTGCCAGTAGTACAGGACTAGCGGGAGATACCGGGGAGCTGTTTTTT
CASSTGLAGDTGELFF
>TRBV6-1|-|-|TRBJ2-5
TGTGCCAGCACCTTCTATGGGGATCAAGAGACCCAGTACTTC
CASTFYGDQETQYF
>TRBV3-1|-|few|TRBJ1-6
TGTGCCAGCAGCCGGACTAATTCACCCCTCCACTTT
CASSRTNSPLHF
>TRBV6-6|-|-|TRBJ1-3
TGTGCCAGCAGTTACTCAAGTGGAAACACCATATATTTT
CASSYSSGNTIYF
>TRBV12-3/TRBV12-4|-|many|TRBJ1-5
TGTGCCAGCAGTTTTAGACAAAATCAGCCCCAGCATTTT
CASSFRQNQPQHF
>TRBV6-1|-|few|TRBJ2-1
TGTGCCAGCAGTGAACAAGGGGGAAGGTGGGATAATGAGCAGTTCTTC
CASSEQGGRWDNEQFF
>TRBV12-3/TRBV12-4|-|many|TRBJ2-3
TGTGCCAGCAGTTTGGGAGCCGGAGATACGCAGTATTTT
CASSLGAGDTQYF
>TRBV11-3|TRBD1|few|TRBJ2-4
TGTGCCAGCAGCCAAGGGACAGGGTTAGTCATTCAGTACTTC
CASSQGTGLVIQYF
>TRBV20-1|TRBD1|few|TRBJ2-7
TGCAGTGCTAGGATCGCAGGGGGCTATAGTGTCTACGAGCAGTACTTC
CSARIAGGYSVYEQYF